This TCR beta chain came from a study of T cell responses to AZD1222 COVID-19 vaccine. The data were produced by immunoSEQ multiplex PCR, yet TCRdb's version contains in-frame clones alone and is incomplete. The sample holds 150,000 to 200,000 clones; about 87% are singletons and the top ten take approximately 2.5%. Points from the study as a whole: Among spike-specific TCRs, nearly half reportedly target unmutated variant regions. Spike-specific TCRs gained breadth and depth after people received two AZD1222 doses. Donors were largely white British and mainly female; clonal diversity was possibly underestimated.

A note on this clone: The antigen is not known.

The clonotype comes from an adult in good health. The specimen comprised peripheral blood, sampled on day 0 of MenACWY control vaccination.

The DNA of the CDR3 is TGCGCCAGCAGCTTGGGACAGGGCGCCTATGGCTACACCTTC. Translated: CASSLGQGAYGYTF. This rearrangement joins TRBV5-1 to TRBJ1-2, with TRBD1 identical over 7 bases. V trimming: 0 bases; J trimming: 4 bases; junction bases outside the gene matches: 3. The germline V gene has CDR1 SGHRS and CDR2 YFSETQ. CDR3 length: 14 amino acids.